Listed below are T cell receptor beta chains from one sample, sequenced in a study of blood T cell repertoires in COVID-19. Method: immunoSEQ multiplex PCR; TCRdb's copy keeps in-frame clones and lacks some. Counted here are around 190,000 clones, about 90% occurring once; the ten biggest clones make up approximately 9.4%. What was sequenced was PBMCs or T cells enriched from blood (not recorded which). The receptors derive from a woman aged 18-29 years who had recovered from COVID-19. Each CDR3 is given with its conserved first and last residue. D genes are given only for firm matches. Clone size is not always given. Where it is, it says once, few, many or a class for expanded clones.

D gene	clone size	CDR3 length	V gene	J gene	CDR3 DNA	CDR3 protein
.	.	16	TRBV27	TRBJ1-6	TGTGCCAGCAGTTTGCTCGCAGGGCTCTATAATTCACCCCTCCACTTT	CASSLLAGLYNSPLHF
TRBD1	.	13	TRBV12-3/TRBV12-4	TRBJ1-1	TGTGCCAGCATTGGGACAGCCTACACTGAAGCTTTCTTT	CASIGTAYTEAFF
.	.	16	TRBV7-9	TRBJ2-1	TGTGCCAGCAGCTTACACCCCCGGGAGCCCTACAATGAGCAGTTCTTC	CASSLHPREPYNEQFF
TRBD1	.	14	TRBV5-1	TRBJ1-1	TGCGCCAGCAGCCGACAGGGAGGGAACACTGAAGCTTTCTTT	CASSRQGGNTEAFF
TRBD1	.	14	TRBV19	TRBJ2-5	TGTGCCAGTAGTGTGGGGACAGGTCAAGAGACCCAGTACTTC	CASSVGTGQETQYF
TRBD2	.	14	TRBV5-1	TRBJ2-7	TGCGCCAGCAGCACGGGACTAGTAGGTTCCGAGCAGTACTTC	CASSTGLVGSEQYF
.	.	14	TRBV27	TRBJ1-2	TGTGCCAGCAGTTTTAACGGTGGGGCGAGGGGCTACACCTTC	CASSFNGGARGYTF
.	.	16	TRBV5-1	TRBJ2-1	TGCGCCAGCAGCGCGACACCCACGAGCTCCTACAATGAGCAGTTCTTC	CASSATPTSSYNEQFF
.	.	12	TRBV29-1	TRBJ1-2	TGCAGCGTTGTCTTCCAGGAAGTAGGCTACACCTTC	CSVVFQEVGYTF
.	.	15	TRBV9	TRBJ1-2	TGTGCCAGCAGCGAGCTCCGGGATTCGAACTATGGCTACACCTTC	CASSELRDSNYGYTF
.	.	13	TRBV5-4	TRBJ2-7	TGTGCCAGCAGCTTAGACGGAGTCCTCGAGCAGTACTTC	CASSLDGVLEQYF
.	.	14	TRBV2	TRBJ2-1	TGTGCCAGCAGCGTCGAGGGCCGGTACAATGAGCAGTTCTTC	CASSVEGRYNEQFF
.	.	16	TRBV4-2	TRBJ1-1	TGTGCCAGCAGCCAAGGGAGGGCACGGGGGGAAACTGAAGCTTTCTTT	CASSQGRARGETEAFF
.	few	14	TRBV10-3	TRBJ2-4	TGTGCCATCAGTGAGTCAGTCGATCGGTTCATTCAGTACTTC	CAISESVDRFIQYF
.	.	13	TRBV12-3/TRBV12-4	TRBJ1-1	TGTGCCAGCAGTTTGGTGCGGAACACTGAAGCTTTCTTT	CASSLVRNTEAFF
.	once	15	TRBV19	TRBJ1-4	TGTGCCAGTACCGATAGGAGTGCAACTAATGAAAAACTGTTTTTT	CASTDRSATNEKLFF
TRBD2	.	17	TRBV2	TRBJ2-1	TGTGCCAGCATAAGGACTAGCGGCTGGAGCTCCTACAATGAGCAGTTCTTC	CASIRTSGWSSYNEQFF
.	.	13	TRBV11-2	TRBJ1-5	TGTGCCAGCAGCTCCTACGTCAATCAGCCCCAGCATTTT	CASSSYVNQPQHF
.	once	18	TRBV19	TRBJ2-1	TGTGCCAGTAGTATAAGCGCGGGCGTCCATAATTCCTACAATGAGCAGTTCTTC	CASSISAGVHNSYNEQFF
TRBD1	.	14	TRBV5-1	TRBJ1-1	TGCGCCAGCAGCCCGGACAGGGAGGGTACTGAAGCTTTCTTT	CASSPDREGTEAFF
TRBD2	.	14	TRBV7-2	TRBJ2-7	TGTGCCAGCAGCTTAGGTAGCGGGGGCTACGAGCAGTACTTC	CASSLGSGGYEQYF
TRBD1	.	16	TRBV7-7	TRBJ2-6	TGTGCTAGCAGCCAGGGGGCGGTTGGTGGGGCCAACGTCCTGACTTTC	CASSQGAVGGANVLTF
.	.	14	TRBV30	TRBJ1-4	TGTGCCTGGAGCGGGGTTGCGACTAATGAAAAACTGTTTTTT	CAWSGVATNEKLFF
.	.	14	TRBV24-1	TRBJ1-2	TGTGCCACCAGTGATTCCACTTCGAACTATGGCTACACCTTC	CATSDSTSNYGYTF
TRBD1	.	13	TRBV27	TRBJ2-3	TGTGCCAGCAGCCTAGACAGGGGTGATACGCAGTATTTT	CASSLDRGDTQYF
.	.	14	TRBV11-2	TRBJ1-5	TGTGCCAGCAGCCATTCAGGGAATGGTCAGCCCCAGCATTTT	CASSHSGNGQPQHF
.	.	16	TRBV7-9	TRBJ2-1	TGTGCCAGCAGCTTACCGACTGATAGCTCCTACAATGAGCAGTTCTTC	CASSLPTDSSYNEQFF
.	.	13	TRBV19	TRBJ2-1	TGTGCCAGAGGGTGGGGGGTCTACAATGAGCAGTTCTTC	CARGWGVYNEQFF
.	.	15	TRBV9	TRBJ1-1	TGTGCCAGCAGCGTAGGCGGACAGCCAAACACTGAAGCTTTCTTT	CASSVGGQPNTEAFF
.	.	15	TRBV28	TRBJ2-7	TGTGCCAGCAGTTTAGGAACGCAGGCAGACTACGAGCAGTACTTC	CASSLGTQADYEQYF
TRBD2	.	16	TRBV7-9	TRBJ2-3	TGTGCCAGCAGCTTAGATTTAGCGGGGAACACAGATACGCAGTATTTT	CASSLDLAGNTDTQYF
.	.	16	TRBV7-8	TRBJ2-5	TGTGCCAGCAGCCCGAATTTTTTGGGGACTGGAGAGACCCAGTACTTC	CASSPNFLGTGETQYF
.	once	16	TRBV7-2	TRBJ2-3	TGTGCCAGCAGCTTAATCGCGGGGGCCTTCACAGATACGCAGTATTTT	CASSLIAGAFTDTQYF
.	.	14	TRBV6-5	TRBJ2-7	TGTGCCAGCAGCCGGAGCCTGAGCTCCTACGAGCAGTACTTC	CASSRSLSSYEQYF
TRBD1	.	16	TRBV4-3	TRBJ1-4	TGCGCCAGCAGCCATACTAACAGGGGTCGTAGGGAAAAACTGTTTTTT	CASSHTNRGRREKLFF
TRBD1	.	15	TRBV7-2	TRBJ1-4	TGTGCCAGCAGCTCCGGGACAGTAACTAATGAAAAACTGTTTTTT	CASSSGTVTNEKLFF
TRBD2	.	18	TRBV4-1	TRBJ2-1	TGCGCCAGCAGCCACCCGCGGACTAGCGGGGTGTTCATCGATGAGCAGTTCTTC	CASSHPRTSGVFIDEQFF
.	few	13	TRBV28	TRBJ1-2	TGTGCCAGCAGTCAGGGCGCGACTTATGGCTACACCTTC	CASSQGATYGYTF
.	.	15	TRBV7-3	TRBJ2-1	TGTGCCAGCAGCTTAGTACTAACCTCCTACAATGAGCAGTTCTTC	CASSLVLTSYNEQFF
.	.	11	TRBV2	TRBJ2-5	TGTGCCAGCAGTGACTTCGAGACCCAGTACTTC	CASSDFETQYF
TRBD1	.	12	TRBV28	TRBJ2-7	TGTGCAGTCGAGGGGGCGTACTACGAGCAGTACTTC	CAVEGAYYEQYF
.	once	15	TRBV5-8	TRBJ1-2	TGTGCCAGCAGCTTGGAGGGAGGAGGGGTTCTGCGCTACACCTTC	CASSLEGGGVLRYTF
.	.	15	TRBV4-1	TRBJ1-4	TGCGCCAGCTCTCGCACGGACAGTCATAATGAAAAACTGTTTTTT	CASSRTDSHNEKLFF
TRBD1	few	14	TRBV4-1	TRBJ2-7	TGCGCCAGCAGCTCGCGACAGGGCCCCTACGAGCAGTACTTC	CASSSRQGPYEQYF
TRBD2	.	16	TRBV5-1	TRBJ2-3	TGCGCCAGCAGCTCGCGCCAAGGACTAGCCACAGATACGCAGTATTTT	CASSSRQGLATDTQYF
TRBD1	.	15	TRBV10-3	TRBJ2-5	TGTGCCATCAGCGACAGGGGGCGAGGGCGAGAGACCCAGTACTTC	CAISDRGRGRETQYF